These 10 T cell receptor beta chains were all obtained from the same sample, sequenced in a study of OX40 agonist ivuxolimab in advanced cancers. TCRdb keeps only in-frame clones here, not all; method: immunoSEQ multiplex PCR. Found here are nearly 70,000 clones, 65% to 90% of them singletons; the top ten hold more than 1.4%. The specimen was CD4+ or CD8+ T cells sorted from blood, collected in a trial of the OX40 agonist ivuxolimab. These receptor sequences come from an adult with an advanced solid tumor such as melanoma, head and neck, liver or kidney cancer.

V and J are TRBV6-1 and TRBJ1-2; D gene uncertain. Germline CDR1 is MNHNS and CDR2 is SASEGT. Trimming stripped 7 bases from V and 4 bases from J, with 16 bases between. The CDR3 has 14 amino acids. The CDR3 coding sequence is TGTGCCAGCACCGAGCAGGTACTGACCTATGGCTACACCTTC. It specifies CASTEQVLTYGYTF.

This clone was counted between two and nine times. J is TRBJ1-1 and V is TRBV18; tentative D call: TRBD1 (6 bases). V lost 5 bases and J 6 bases, leaving 10 bases between the germline ends. Germline CDR1 KGHSH, CDR2 LQKENI. CDR3 size: 12 residues. This chain's CDR3 is CASSNRDSEAFF. CDR3 coding DNA: TGTGCCAGCTCAAACAGGGATTCTGAAGCTTTCTTT.

The genes are TRBV5-1 and TRBJ2-3; weak D call: TRBD2 (6 bases). The CDR3 contains 17 residues. Germline CDR1 and CDR2: SGHRS and YFSETQ. V lost 0 bases to trimming and J lost 3 bases, with 17 bases between them. CDR3: CASSLGVGPGRTDTQYF. Written as DNA, the CDR3 is TGCGCCAGCAGCTTGGGGGTGGGCCCAGGGAGGACAGATACGCAGTATTTT.

This clone was found once. The rearrangement joins TRBV12-5 to TRBJ1-5; 8 positions agree with TRBD1. J was trimmed by 5 bases and V by 0 bases; bases with no gene match: 21. CDR3 length: 21 residues. Germline V gives CDR1 LGHNT, CDR2 FRNRAP. The CDR3 DNA reads as TGTGCTAGTGGTTTGGTACCCCTTCTAAACCGCGACAGGGGTCGAGATCAGCCCCAGCATTTT. This translates into CASGLVPLLNRDRGRDQPQHF.

The V call is TRBV10-1, the J call TRBJ2-7; 9 bases are shared with TRBD1. The CDR3 length is 14 residues. Trimming removed 5 bases from V and 3 bases from J; junction bases left unmatched: 5. CDR1 is WNHNN, CDR2 SYGVQD, per germline (reference sequence). The CDR3: CASSPGTGYYEQYF. CDR3 nucleotides: TGCGCCAGCAGTCCCGGGACAGGGTACTACGAGCAGTACTTC.

The rearrangement uses TRBV19 and TRBJ2-1; 8 bases match TRBD2. The CDR3 totals 14 residues. The J segment lost 2 bases and the V segment lost 7 bases, leaving 4 bases of the junction unmatched. The germline gives CDR1 LNHDA, CDR2 SQIVND (reference sequence). This chain's CDR3 is CASNRGGTYNEQFF. The CDR3 bases are TGTGCCAGTAATCGGGGGGGTACCTACAATGAGCAGTTCTTC.

The rearrangement joins TRBV29-1 to TRBJ2-7; D possibly uses TRBD1 or TRBD2 (5 bases each). V shed 3 bases and J shed 2 bases, with 11 bases lying between them. Germline values: CDR1 SQVTM, CDR2 ANQGSEA. The CDR3 has 13 amino acids. The CDR3 sequence: CSVEQGPTYEQYF. CDR3 coding DNA: TGCAGCGTTGAGCAGGGACCAACCTACGAGCAGTACTTC.

V gene TRBV5-1 combines with J gene TRBJ1-4, with a tentative D call TRBD1 (5 bases). This CDR3 has 16 amino acids. Trimming left V 1 base short and J 4 bases short, with 14 bases between. Germline V gives CDR1 SGHRS, CDR2 YFSETQ. CDR3 protein: CASSLTGGPINEKLFF. CDR3 DNA sequence: TGCGCCAGCAGCTTGACCGGGGGACCGATTAATGAAAAACTGTTTTTT.

The genes are TRBV7-8 and TRBJ1-6; TRBD1 matches 8 bases. Germline CDR1 reads SGHVS; CDR2 reads FQNEAQ. The trim removed 5 bases at V and 9 bases at J, leaving 9 bases unmatched. This CDR3 is 15 amino acids long. The CDR3 is CASSNRTGSASPLHF. Here the CDR3 DNA reads TGTGCCAGCAGCAACCGGACAGGGTCGGCTTCACCCCTCCACTTT.

The genes are TRBV29-1 and TRBJ1-3; D not resolved. The germline gives CDR1 SQVTM, CDR2 ANQGSEA. The CDR3 extends over 12 amino acids. V shed 5 bases and J shed 3 bases, with 8 bases lying between them. CDR3 sequence reads: CSVRSDGNTIYF. The CDR3 DNA reads TGCAGCGTTCGATCGGATGGAAACACCATATATTTT.